The 3 T cell receptor beta chains given below trace back to one sample, sequenced in a study of technical replicates of blood from a few donors. The data were produced by immunoSEQ multiplex PCR, yet TCRdb's version contains in-frame clones alone and is incomplete. Here the sample spans 65,000 to 95,000 clones, 95% to 98% being singletons. Sequenced input: T cells isolated from PBMCs. These receptors came from a human donor in good health.

This chain links TRBV6-6 with TRBJ1-4; TRBD1 matches 8 bases. With V trimmed by 5 bases and J by 6 bases, 5 bases remained unmatched. The CDR3 sequence is 14 residues long. Germline V lookup: CDR1 MNHNY, CDR2 SVGAGI (reference sequence). CDR3 amino acids: CASSRTGHYEKLFF. DNA for the CDR3: TGTGCCAGCAGTAGGACAGGGCACTATGAAAAACTGTTTTTT.

The chain recombines TRBV7-9 with TRBJ1-4; 7 bases match TRBD1. Germline values: CDR1 SEHNR, CDR2 FQNEAQ (reference sequence). The CDR3 length is 14 residues. J lost 6 bases, V lost 3 bases, and 4 bases had no gene match. The CDR3 nucleotides are TGTGCCAGCAGCTTCCAGGACAGGCATGAAAAACTGTTTTTT. Protein sequence: CASSFQDRHEKLFF.

This clone was recorded only once. J is TRBJ1-5 and V is TRBV19, with D unclear. CDR1 and CDR2 from the germline V gene are LNHDA and SQIVND (reference sequence). Trimming removed 5 bases from V and 4 bases from J, with 12 bases in between. The CDR3 is made up of 14 amino acids. The CDR3: CASSSGRDNQPQHF. The DNA for the CDR3 is TGTGCCAGTAGTTCCGGACGGGATAATCAGCCCCAGCATTTT. The whole variable domain, remainder taken from reference TRBV19 and TRBJ1-5, is DGGITQSPKYLFRKEGQNVTLSCEQNLNHDAMYWYRQDPGQGLRLIYYSQIVNDFQKGDIAEGYSVSREKKESFPLTVTSAQKNPTAFYLCASSSGRDNQPQHFGDGTRLSIL.